Below are 25 T cell receptor beta chains sequenced from a single sample in a study of blood T cell repertoires in COVID-19. The table came from immunoSEQ multiplex PCR; TCRdb's copy has only in-frame clones and leaves some out. The data contain around 100,000 clones, 85% of them singletons. Sequenced material: peripheral blood. Every receptor here comes from a human donor in a cohort sampled during active COVID-19.

The chain carries TRBV7-3 and TRBJ2-1; 10 bases map to TRBD2. J was trimmed by 0 bases and V by 1 base; bases with no gene match: 12. This CDR3 region has 20 residues. The germline V gene has CDR1 SGHTA and CDR2 FQGTGA. The CDR3 bases are TGTGCCAGCAGCTTAATTGGTAGCGGGGGGCCCAGGGACTCCTACAATGAGCAGTTCTTC. Protein product: CASSLIGSGGPRDSYNEQFF.

This rearrangement joins TRBV28 to TRBJ1-2; 10 bases match TRBD1. J was trimmed by 8 bases and V by 5 bases; bases with no gene match: 8. CDR1 MDHEN and CDR2 SYDVKM come from the germline V gene. This CDR3 has 14 amino acids. CDR3 DNA sequence: TGTGCCAGCAGTCGACAGGGGGCTTTCGACGGCTACACCTTC. It specifies CASSRQGAFDGYTF.

The V and J genes are TRBV20-1 and TRBJ2-7; tentatively, D is TRBD2 (6 bases). This CDR3 has 13 amino acids. Trimming cost V 3 bases and J 3 bases, with 12 bases left between them. The germline gives CDR1 DFQATT, CDR2 SNEGSKA (reference sequence). The DNA for the CDR3 is TGCAGTGCTAGTGCGGGGTATAGCTACGAGCAGTACTTC. Its translation is CSASAGYSYEQYF.

The chain employs TRBV9 and TRBJ2-1, with TRBD2 identical over 10 bases. Trimming removed 3 bases from V and 5 bases from J; junction bases left unmatched: 11. There are 17 residues in the CDR3. CDR1 and CDR2 (germline): SGDLS, YYNGEE. In DNA, the CDR3 is TGTGCCAGCAGCGAGGGATTCGGGACTAGCGTCAACAATGAGCAGTTCTTC. Its translation is CASSEGFGTSVNNEQFF.

The V and J genes are TRBV5-6 and TRBJ2-5, with D possibly matching TRBD1 (5 bases). Looked up from germline, CDR1 is SGHDT and CDR2 is YYEEEE. This CDR3 is built from 17 residues. V lost 1 base, J lost 3 bases, and 19 bases lay in between. The CDR3 coding sequence is TGTGCCAGCAGCTTGTTGGGGCAACCAAACCGGGAAGAGACCCAGTACTTC. The encoded protein is CASSLLGQPNREETQYF.

This sequence joins TRBV28 and TRBJ2-3, with a tentative D call TRBD1 (5 bases). The CDR3 runs 15 residues. Trimming cost V 6 bases and J 2 bases, with 15 bases left between them. Germline loops: CDR1 MDHEN, CDR2 SYDVKM. The CDR3 spells CASSPVGLVTDTQYF. Here the CDR3 DNA reads TGTGCCAGCAGCCCGGTGGGGCTAGTCACAGATACGCAGTATTTT.

This clone was counted a few times. V and J are TRBV5-1 and TRBJ2-7; the D is unclear. V gave up 0 bases and J gave up 1 base, with 8 bases separating them. CDR1 and CDR2 from the germline V gene are SGHRS and YFSETQ. This CDR3 comprises 14 residues. The CDR3 coding sequence is TGCGCCAGCAGCTTGGATAATTATTCCTACGAGCAGTACTTC. Encoded protein: CASSLDNYSYEQYF.

The rearrangement links TRBV28 to TRBJ1-4; a possible D gene is TRBD1 (5 bases). V was shortened by 2 bases and J by 0 bases, with 7 bases between the two germline ends. CDR3 length: 15 amino acids. The germline V gene encodes CDR1 MDHEN and CDR2 SYDVKM. CDR3 protein: CASSLGTTTNEKLFF. The CDR3 bases are TGTGCCAGCAGTTTAGGGACTACAACTAATGAAAAACTGTTTTTT.

The chain is built from TRBV9 and TRBJ2-7; D unclear. CDR1 and CDR2 from the germline V gene are SGDLS and YYNGEE. The ends were cut back, 0 bases at V and 5 bases at J, with 12 bases in the middle. The CDR3 is made up of 14 amino acids. The CDR3 loop is CASSVDLSGDEQYF. The CDR3 nucleotides read TGTGCCAGCAGCGTAGATCTTTCGGGTGACGAGCAGTACTTC.

The chain is built from TRBV10-3 and TRBJ2-1; D may be TRBD2 (6 bases). V was clipped by 10 bases and J by 9 bases, with 16 bases between them. The CDR3 loop spans 12 amino acids. Germline-derived CDR1 and CDR2 are ENHRY and SYGVKD. CDR3 loop: CATWEVEGEQFF. The CDR3 DNA sequence: TGTGCCACCTGGGAGGTGGAGGGTGAGCAGTTCTTC.

The chain has TRBV4-1 and TRBJ2-7; 7 positions agree with TRBD1. Germline trimming cut 1 base from V and 0 bases from J; bases unmatched to any gene: 15. Germline V gene data show CDR1 as MGHRA and CDR2 as YSYEKL. The CDR3 loop spans 19 amino acids. CDR3 region: CASSQVKALGGKNSYEQYF. CDR3 nucleotide sequence: TGCGCCAGCAGCCAAGTAAAGGCCCTAGGGGGCAAAAACTCCTACGAGCAGTACTTC.

This sequence joins TRBV18 and TRBJ2-3; no firm D call. The V end was cut by 0 bases, the J end by 3 bases, with 10 bases between. Germline values: CDR1 KGHSH, CDR2 LQKENI. The CDR3 contains 15 residues. The CDR3 nucleotides read TGTGCCAGCTCACCACCAAATACTATGACAGATACGCAGTATTTT. Protein product: CASSPPNTMTDTQYF.

This chain connects TRBV9 to TRBJ2-2; weak D call: TRBD2 (5 bases). The CDR3 contains 13 residues. Germline CDR1 SGDLS, CDR2 YYNGEE. The V end was cut by 4 bases, the J end by 7 bases, with 11 bases between. The CDR3 here is CASSLPGSGELFF. The CDR3 nucleotides read TGTGCCAGCAGCCTTCCGGGAAGCGGGGAGCTGTTTTTT.

The chain recombines TRBV3-1 (or the pseudogene TRBV3-2) with TRBJ1-4; D call uncertain. The germline CDR1 and CDR2 sequences are LGHDT and YNNKEL (reference sequence). This CDR3 has 16 residues. V was shortened by 0 bases and J by 6 bases, with 14 bases between the two germline ends. The CDR3 DNA is TGTGCCAGCAGCCAAGATAGTCGGAGGGAAGATGAAAAACTGTTTTTT. Protein product: CASSQDSRREDEKLFF.

This clone has just one count. The V call is TRBV12-3 or TRBV12-4, the J call TRBJ1-2, with 8 positions matching TRBD1. The CDR3 covers 12 residues. Germline trimming cut 0 bases from V and 13 bases from J; bases unmatched to any gene: 4. The CDR3 sequence is CASSLAGQGTTF. For the CDR3, the DNA is TGTGCCAGCAGTTTAGCCGGACAGGGAACCACCTTC.

This chain links TRBV15 with TRBJ2-5; TRBD2 matches at 10 bases. Germline V lookup: CDR1 LNHNV, CDR2 YYDKDF (reference sequence). V was clipped by 8 bases and J by 0 bases; unmatched bases: 12. The CDR3 sequence is 17 residues long. CDR3 coding DNA: TGTGCCACCGCTTCGTTAGGTAGCGGGAGGTACCAAGAGACCCAGTACTTC. Amino acid sequence: CATASLGSGRYQETQYF.

This clone has a single count. The genes are TRBV19 and TRBJ2-6, with 9 bases matching TRBD1. Trimming at V came to 4 bases and at J to 4 bases, leaving 5 bases not matched to a gene. The CDR3 has 16 residues. Germline CDR1 reads LNHDA; CDR2 reads SQIVND (reference sequence). The CDR3 loop reads CASSRDRAAGANVLTF. DNA for the CDR3: TGTGCCAGTAGTAGGGACAGGGCAGCCGGGGCCAACGTCCTGACTTTC.

This chain links TRBV24-1 with TRBJ2-6; TRBD1 aligns across 7 bases. This CDR3 contains 17 residues. V was pared by 5 bases and J by 0 bases, with 6 bases of the junction left unmatched. From germline, CDR1 is KGHDR and CDR2 SFDVKD. CDR3 in DNA: TGTGCCACCAGTGCTCCGACAGGGCCCTCTGGGGCCAACGTCCTGACTTTC. This translates into CATSAPTGPSGANVLTF.

This chain uses TRBV5-4 with TRBJ2-1; 9 nucleotides line up with TRBD2. The CDR3 extends over 17 amino acids. Looked up from germline, CDR1 is SGHNT and CDR2 is YYREEE (reference sequence). Losses at the gene ends were 1 base for V and 8 bases for J; bases not matched to a gene: 13. The chain's CDR3 is CASSLIFGGGARDEQFF. CDR3 coding DNA: TGTGCCAGCAGCTTGATATTCGGCGGGGGGGCCAGGGATGAGCAGTTCTTC.

The V call is TRBV6-2 or TRBV6-3, the J call TRBJ2-7; TRBD2 is a possible D gene (6 bases). The germline V gene has CDR1 MNHEY and CDR2 SVGEGT. Trimming shortened V by 3 bases and J by 2 bases, and 11 bases separated the two germline ends. The length of the CDR3 is 14 residues. The DNA of the CDR3 is TGTGCCAGCAGTTATGCGGGGTCCCCCTACGAGCAGTACTTC. Its translation is CASSYAGSPYEQYF.

The chain employs TRBV9 and TRBJ2-5; D is undetermined. This CDR3 has 13 residues. Trimming removed 4 bases from V and 4 bases from J, with 11 bases in between. The V gene's germline CDR1 is SGDLS and CDR2 YYNGEE. The CDR3 spells CASSPSNGETQYF. CDR3 bases: TGTGCCAGCAGCCCTTCAAACGGAGAGACCCAGTACTTC.

This clone appeared a few times. The V gene is TRBV9, the J gene TRBJ2-7; D is perhaps TRBD1 (5 bases). V lost 4 bases, J lost 3 bases, and 17 bases lay in between. Germline V gives CDR1 SGDLS, CDR2 YYNGEE. This CDR3 has 15 residues. This CDR3 reads CASSTQTGTFYEQYF. DNA for the CDR3: TGTGCCAGCAGCACCCAAACAGGTACCTTCTACGAGCAGTACTTC. Full variable domain (rest looked up from reference TRBV9 and TRBJ2-7): DSGVTQTPKHLITATGQRVTLRCSPRSGDLSVYWYQQSLDQGLQFLIQYYNGEERAKGNILERFSAQQFPDLHSELNLSSLELGDSALYFCASSTQTGTFYEQYFGPGTRLTVT.

The V call is TRBV10-3, the J call TRBJ2-5, with 10 bases identical to TRBD1. Unmatched junction bases numbered 5, after V lost 6 bases and J lost 4 bases. Germline V gene data show CDR1 as ENHRY and CDR2 as SYGVKD. The CDR3 sequence is 14 residues long. The CDR3 DNA sequence: TGTGCCATCAGAATTGGACAGGGGGGAGAGACCCAGTACTTC. Protein product: CAIRIGQGGETQYF.

This chain uses TRBV9 with TRBJ2-1, with TRBD2 as a possible D gene (5 bases). The CDR3 length is 15 residues. The germline V gene has CDR1 SGDLS and CDR2 YYNGEE. V was trimmed by 4 bases and J by 3 bases, leaving 14 bases between them. The CDR3 spells CASSLSGLNYNEQFF. The CDR3 DNA is TGTGCCAGCAGCCTGAGCGGCCTAAACTACAATGAGCAGTTCTTC.

This clone has a handful of counts. This sequence joins TRBV11-2 and TRBJ2-1; 9 bases align to TRBD1. CDR3 length: 14 residues. Unmatched junction bases numbered 9, after V lost 8 bases and J lost 7 bases. CDR1 and CDR2 from the germline V gene are SGHAT and FQNNGV. As DNA, the CDR3 is TGTGCCAGCTCCGGGACAGGGATCTCAAATGAGCAGTTCTTC. This translates into CASSGTGISNEQFF.